What follows describes a single T cell receptor beta chain. Its specificity is not known. CDR1 and CDR2 from the germline V gene are ENHRY and SYGVKD. The CDR3 is made up of 14 amino acids. V shed 2 bases, J shed 8 bases, and the junction held 4 bases outside the gene matches. The source of the sample is a study of cytomegalovirus exposure and HLA in healthy donors. In the study overall: The Caucasian-associated ancestry cluster held over 65% of a few hundred genotyped donors. The study, taken as a whole, reports: Common viral pathogens were later found to be apparently linked to several of the most significant clusters.

In the PCR, 60 Vbeta and 13 Jbeta primers were used. Authors' analysis steps: Later, some 79 million unique TCR beta chains were counted in an analysis, and some 10 million of them were shared. Profiling relied on immunoSEQ multiplex PCR, and the TCRdb table lists in-frame clones only, not all of them. V, J and clone size are taken as reported in that table, and D and trimming were inferred from the DNA itself. This table has about 130,000 clones, 65% to 80% appearing once. This TCR derives from a woman aged 40 to 50 in good health and CMV-seronegative. Sequences were obtained from PBMCs. This sequence joins TRBV10-3 and TRBJ1-4, with 8 bases fitting TRBD1. The CDR3 DNA is TGTGCCATCAGTGAGGGACAGGGAAACGAAAAACTGTTTTTT. This gives the protein CAISEGQGNEKLFF.